The 29 T cell receptor beta chains presented below share a single source sample, sequenced in a study of T cell responses to AZD1222 COVID-19 vaccine. Profiling relied on immunoSEQ multiplex PCR, and the TCRdb table lists in-frame clones only, not all of them. In the table there are around 45,000 clones, about four fifths of which are singletons. Sequences were derived from peripheral blood, sampled 28 days after the second dose of the MenACWY control vaccine. The receptors originated from an adult who received the MenACWY meningococcal vaccine as a control.

The chain uses TRBV30 and TRBJ2-3; 7 bases are a match to TRBD1. The CDR3 has 14 amino acids. CDR1 is GTSNPN, CDR2 SVGIG, per germline (reference sequence). V trimming: 1 base; J trimming: 3 bases; junction bases outside the gene matches: 4. This CDR3 is CAWSGTGKTDTQYF. The CDR3 DNA reads as TGTGCCTGGAGTGGGACAGGCAAAACAGATACGCAGTATTTT.

The J gene is TRBJ2-7, the V gene TRBV6-5; 11 bases are shared with TRBD1. The V and J ends lost 5 bases and 5 bases, in that order; junction bases with no gene match: 8. The CDR3 consists of 15 residues. Germline CDR1 MNHEY, CDR2 SVGAGI. The CDR3 nucleotides are TGTGCCAGCAGTCCCGGACAGGGGGCTAGCCACGAGCAGTACTTC. This codes for CASSPGQGASHEQYF.

The sample holds a few counts of this clone. The rearrangement uses TRBV2 and TRBJ2-7; 10 positions match TRBD2. Germline V lookup: CDR1 SNHLY, CDR2 FYNNEI. The CDR3 sequence is 13 residues long. Trimming took 10 bases from V and 4 from J; bases not matched to a gene: 7. The DNA of the CDR3 is TGTGCCACCACGGGGACTAGCGTTTACGAGCAGTACTTC. This codes for CATTGTSVYEQYF.

In this sample, this clone turned up a few times. The V call is TRBV18, the J call TRBJ2-3; 7 bases line up with TRBD2. Trimming at V came to 6 bases and at J to 5 bases, leaving 8 bases not matched to a gene. Germline V gene lookup returns CDR1 KGHSH and CDR2 LQKENI. The CDR3 length is 14 residues. As DNA, the CDR3 is TGTGCCAGCTCTCGGGCGGGAGTGCGAGATACGCAGTATTTT. Protein product: CASSRAGVRDTQYF.

The genes are TRBV14 and TRBJ2-5; TRBD1 matches 10 bases. CDR3 length: 15 amino acids. CDR1 and CDR2 (germline): SGHDN, FVKESK. V shed 5 bases and J 2 bases; nucleotides not matched to a gene: 5. The CDR3 DNA reads as TGTGCCAGCAGCTTCGACAGGGGGCGGCAAGAGACCCAGTACTTC. It yields the protein CASSFDRGRQETQYF.

This clone was seen repeatedly, ten times or more. The chain employs TRBV3-1 (or the pseudogene TRBV3-2) and TRBJ1-5, with D possibly TRBD1 on 6 matching bases. V lost 0 bases, J lost 6 bases, and 12 bases lay in between. This CDR3 contains 15 residues. Germline lookup yields CDR1 LGHDT and CDR2 YNNKEL (reference sequence). The CDR3 DNA follows: TGTGCCAGCAGCCAAGATTGGGGGGGCTCTCAGCCCCAGCATTTT. Its translation: CASSQDWGGSQPQHF.

The chain joins TRBV7-6 to TRBJ2-3; 10 bases map to TRBD2. CDR3 size: 19 residues. The V segment lost 5 bases and the J segment 1 base; nucleotides outside the gene matches: 15. Germline loops: CDR1 SGHVS, CDR2 FNYEAQ. The CDR3 nucleotides read TGTGCCAGCAGCCCCACCCCGGCTAGCGGGGGTCGAGGCACAGATACGCAGTATTTT. This translates into CASSPTPASGGRGTDTQYF.

The chain joins TRBV6-1 to TRBJ1-1, with D unclear. V was shortened by 0 bases and J by 2 bases, with 13 bases between the two germline ends. Germline CDR1 MNHNS, CDR2 SASEGT. This CDR3 has 16 amino acids. The CDR3 nucleotides read TGTGCCAGCAGTGAAGCGCTTCGTTGGGGTAACACTGAAGCTTTCTTT. Residues: CASSEALRWGNTEAFF.

The V call is TRBV2, the J call TRBJ1-3; 10 bases agree with TRBD1. V lost 8 bases, J lost 2 bases, and 3 bases stayed unmatched. The CDR3 loop spans 14 amino acids. Germline values: CDR1 SNHLY, CDR2 FYNNEI. CDR3 sequence: CASVDRGPGNTIYF. The CDR3 bases are TGTGCCAGCGTAGACAGGGGGCCTGGAAACACCATATATTTT.

The chain recombines TRBV6-6 with TRBJ2-1, with a weak D call TRBD1 (5 bases). CDR3 size: 13 residues. V was shortened by 6 bases and J by 4 bases, with 10 bases between the two germline ends. Germline assignment: CDR1 MNHNY and CDR2 SVGAGI (reference sequence). CDR3 sequence reads: CASSRDSYNEQFF. The CDR3 bases are TGTGCCAGCAGCCGTGACAGTTACAATGAGCAGTTCTTC.

The chain recombines TRBV7-9 with TRBJ1-2; no firm D call. The CDR3 is 11 residues long. V shed 5 bases and J shed 9 bases, with 10 bases lying between them. Germline CDR1 and CDR2: SEHNR and FQNEAQ (reference sequence). The CDR3 DNA follows: TGTGCCAGCAGCGATAAAACGCGCTACACCTTC. Amino acids: CASSDKTRYTF.

The chain employs TRBV18 and TRBJ2-1; TRBD1 matches at 11 bases. This CDR3 region has 15 residues. Unmatched junction bases numbered 9, after V lost 4 bases and J lost 10 bases. Germline values: CDR1 KGHSH, CDR2 LQKENI. CDR3 DNA sequence: TGTGCCAGCTCACTAGGGACAGGGGGTTCCGGGGAGCAGTTCTTC. Amino acid sequence: CASSLGTGGSGEQFF.

The DNA for the CDR3 is TGTGCCAGCAGTCCCCCGGCAGGGTCTAACTATGGCTACACCTTC. Amino acids: CASSPPAGSNYGYTF. The chain couples TRBV7-6 to TRBJ1-2; D is possibly TRBD1 (5 bases). The CDR3 runs 15 residues. The germline CDR1 and CDR2 sequences are SGHVS and FNYEAQ. Trimming removed 6 bases from V and 0 bases from J, with 14 bases in between.

The V and J genes are TRBV19 and TRBJ2-3, with D tentatively TRBD1 or TRBD2 (5 bases each). This CDR3 is 17 amino acids long. Germline-derived CDR1 and CDR2 are LNHDA and SQIVND (reference sequence). The V and J ends lost 10 bases and 3 bases respectively, with 26 bases between them. The CDR3 protein is CATARQGIGTSTDTQYF. The CDR3, as DNA: TGTGCCACCGCGCGACAAGGAATAGGGACGAGTACAGATACGCAGTATTTT.

The chain has TRBV5-4 and TRBJ2-1, with D tentatively TRBD2 (5 bases). The V gene lost 4 bases and the J gene lost 5 bases, with 10 bases spanning the gap. CDR1 is SGHNT and CDR2 is YYREEE in the germline V gene (reference sequence). The CDR3 consists of 13 residues. CDR3 loop: CASSAGLNNEQFF. The CDR3 DNA sequence: TGTGCCAGCAGCGCCGGACTGAACAATGAGCAGTTCTTC.

V is TRBV6-5 and J is TRBJ1-3, with 8 positions matching TRBD1. This CDR3 comprises 15 residues. Germline CDR1 reads MNHEY; CDR2 reads SVGAGI. After removal of 6 bases from V and 2 bases from J, the junction contained 6 bases not matched to a gene. In DNA, the CDR3 is TGTGCCAGCAGGGGATCACAGGGGGCTGGAAACACCATATATTTT. Translating it yields CASRGSQGAGNTIYF.

The chain joins TRBV6-5 to TRBJ2-3, with D possibly matching TRBD2 (7 bases). The V gene's germline CDR1 is MNHEY and CDR2 SVGAGI. The V end lost 0 bases, the J end lost 9 bases, and 16 bases lay between the germline ends. This CDR3 region has 15 residues. CDR3 sequence reads: CASSYSNQGGGTQYF. The DNA of the CDR3 is TGTGCCAGCAGTTACTCGAACCAGGGAGGGGGAACGCAGTATTTT.

This sequence joins TRBV9 and TRBJ1-4; D is undetermined. CDR1 SGDLS and CDR2 YYNGEE come from the germline V gene. The CDR3 totals 13 residues. V lost 0 bases, J lost 10 bases, and 10 bases lay in between. Here the CDR3 reads CASSVEVLGKLFF. The CDR3 DNA sequence: TGTGCCAGCAGCGTAGAAGTATTGGGAAAACTGTTTTTT.

This chain connects TRBV11-2 to TRBJ2-3; D might be TRBD2 (6 bases). CDR1 is SGHAT and CDR2 is FQNNGV in the germline V gene. This CDR3 has 16 amino acids. V was shortened by 0 bases and J by 4 bases, with 14 bases between the two germline ends. For the CDR3, the DNA is TGTGCCAGCAGCTTAGAGGGAGGTCAGGTCGCAGATACGCAGTATTTT. It is translated as CASSLEGGQVADTQYF.

The chain is built from TRBV5-1 and TRBJ1-1; D not certain. This CDR3 has 13 amino acids. Trimming took off 2 bases at V and 9 bases at J, with 14 bases between the two ends. Germline CDR1 reads SGHRS; CDR2 reads YFSETQ. CDR3 amino acids: CASSLDSVTKAFF. The CDR3 DNA follows: TGCGCCAGCAGCTTAGATAGCGTAACAAAAGCTTTCTTT. Full variable domain (outside the CDR3, taken from reference TRBV5-1 and TRBJ1-1): KAGVTQTPRYLIKTRGQQVTLSCSPISGHRSVSWYQQTPGQGLQFLFEYFSETQRNKGNFPGRFSGRQFSNSRSEMNVSTLELGDSALYLCASSLDSVTKAFFGQGTRLTVV.

The CDR3 DNA is TGCGCCAGCAGACCTACCCCCGTGGACTACGATACGCAGTATTTT. This sequence encodes CASRPTPVDYDTQYF. This chain connects TRBV5-1 to TRBJ2-3, with D tentatively TRBD2 (6 bases). From germline, CDR1 is SGHRS and CDR2 YFSETQ. V lost 5 bases and J 6 bases, leaving 19 bases between the germline ends. The CDR3 sequence is 15 residues long.

Points on this clone: The junction departs from germline at one end; a sequencing error may be responsible. The chain links TRBV5-1 to TRBJ1-1; D is unresolved. This CDR3 contains 12 residues. CDR1 and CDR2 (germline): SGHRS, YFSETQ. Here the CDR3 DNA reads TGCGCCAGCAGCTTGATTAGGCTGGAATGGGTCTTT. This gives the protein CASSLIRLEWVF.

The chain has TRBV5-4 and TRBJ1-6; D unclear. The germline CDR1 and CDR2 sequences are SGHNT and YYREEE (reference sequence). The CDR3 runs 15 residues. The V end was cut by 2 bases, the J end by 0 bases, with 6 bases between. The CDR3 DNA follows: TGTGCCAGCAGCTTAGAAGCCTCCTATAATTCACCCCTCCACTTT. Translation gives CASSLEASYNSPLHF.

This clone was counted only a few times. The rearrangement links TRBV29-1 to TRBJ1-1; weak D call: TRBD1 (6 bases). Per the germline V gene, CDR1 is SQVTM and CDR2 is ANQGSEA. The ends were cut back, 5 bases at V and 5 bases at J, with 15 bases in the middle. This CDR3 spans 13 amino acids. CDR3 sequence: CSVRDTAGTEAFF. CDR3 DNA sequence: TGCAGCGTTAGGGACACGGCGGGAACTGAAGCTTTCTTT.

This clone occurred once. The rearrangement uses TRBV19 and TRBJ1-1; D uncertain. The V gene's germline CDR1 is LNHDA and CDR2 SQIVND (reference sequence). Trimming removed 4 bases from V and 0 bases from J, with 12 bases in between. The CDR3 is 15 residues long. In nucleotides, the CDR3 is TGTGCCAGTAGTAACACCGGATCCATGAACACTGAAGCTTTCTTT. Amino acids: CASSNTGSMNTEAFF. The complete variable domain, with remaining parts taken from reference TRBV19 and TRBJ1-1, reads DGGITQSPKYLFRKEGQNVTLSCEQNLNHDAMYWYRQDPGQGLRLIYYSQIVNDFQKGDIAEGYSVSREKKESFPLTVTSAQKNPTAFYLCASSNTGSMNTEAFFGQGTRLTVV.

This clone has just a few counts. The V call is TRBV10-3, the J call TRBJ2-4, with no clear D. Germline lookup yields CDR1 ENHRY and CDR2 SYGVKD. V was trimmed by 4 bases and J by 7 bases, leaving 8 bases between them. The CDR3 consists of 12 residues. In DNA, the CDR3 is TGTGCCATCAGTGGTGTCCACAACATTCAGTACTTC. The encoded protein is CAISGVHNIQYF.

This rearrangement joins TRBV27 to TRBJ1-3; D not certain. Germline-derived CDR1 and CDR2 are MNHEY and SMNVEV (reference sequence). The CDR3 is made up of 13 amino acids. The CDR3 coding sequence is TGTGTCACAGCCGCGGAGGGTGGAAACACCATATATTTT. Protein: CVTAAEGGNTIYF.

CDR3 bases: TGTGCCAGCAGCCTACAGGGCGACCATCAGCCCCAGCATTTT. Its translation: CASSLQGDHQPQHF. The rearrangement links TRBV5-4 to TRBJ1-5, with a possible D match to TRBD1 (6 bases). Germline loops: CDR1 SGHNT, CDR2 YYREEE (reference sequence). The CDR3 runs to 14 residues. V was shortened by 4 bases and J by 5 bases, with 13 bases between the two germline ends. Full variable domain (missing parts from reference TRBV5-4 and TRBJ1-5): ETGVTQSPTHLIKTRGQQVTLRCSSQSGHNTVSWYQQALGQGPQFIFQYYREEENGRGNFPPRFSGLQFPNYSSELNVNALELDDSALYLCASSLQGDHQPQHFGDGTRLSIL.

This clone was seen a handful of times. Sequence at one end of the junction differs from germline and may be a read error. V is TRBV10-3 and J is TRBJ2-1; 7 bases are shared with TRBD1. Germline CDR1 and CDR2: ENHRY and SYGVKD. The CDR3 consists of 17 residues. As DNA, the CDR3 is TGTGCCATCAGTGGGTTAAGGCCGGGACAGACCTATAATGAGCAGTTCTTC. As protein: CAISGLRPGQTYNEQFF.